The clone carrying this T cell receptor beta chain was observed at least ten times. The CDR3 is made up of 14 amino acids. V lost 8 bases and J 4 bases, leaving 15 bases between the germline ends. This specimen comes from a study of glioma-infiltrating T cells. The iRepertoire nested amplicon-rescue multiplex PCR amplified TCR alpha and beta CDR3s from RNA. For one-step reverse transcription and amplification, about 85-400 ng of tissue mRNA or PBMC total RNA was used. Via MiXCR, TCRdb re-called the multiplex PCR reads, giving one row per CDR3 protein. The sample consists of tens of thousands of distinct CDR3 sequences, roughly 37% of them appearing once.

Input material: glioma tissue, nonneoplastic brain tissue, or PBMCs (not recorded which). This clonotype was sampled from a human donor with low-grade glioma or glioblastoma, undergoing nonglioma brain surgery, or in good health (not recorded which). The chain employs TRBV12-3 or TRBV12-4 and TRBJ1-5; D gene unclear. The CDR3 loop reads CASQPARGNQPQHF. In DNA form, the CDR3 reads TGTGCCAGCCAACCTGCCCGTGGGAATCAGCCCCAGCATTTT.